Listed below are T cell receptor beta chains from one sample, sequenced in a study of cytomegalovirus exposure and HLA in healthy donors. Sequenced by immunoSEQ multiplex PCR; TCRdb stores in-frame clones only, minus some. The sample lists 90,000 or so clones; around 85% were seen once. The specimen was PBMCs. The receptors were sampled from a man aged 18 to 35 in good health and CMV-seropositive. Each CDR3 is given with its conserved first and last residue. Each record gives: CDR3 DNA, CDR3 protein, clone size, V gene, J gene, D gene. D genes are given only for firm matches. The size of a clone is reported for some rows only, either as once, few or many, or as a class for expanded clones.

TGTGCCATCAGTCGGCTAGCGGAGGCGGATGAGCAGTTCTTC	CAISRLAEADEQFF	.	TRBV10-3	TRBJ2-1	TRBD2
TGCGCCAGCAGCCCAGCGGGACTAGCGGATGGCATTCAGTACTTC	CASSPAGLADGIQYF	once	TRBV4-1	TRBJ2-4	TRBD2
TGTGCCAGCAGGGAGGGACAGCTCTACGAGCAGTACTTC	CASREGQLYEQYF	.	TRBV28	TRBJ2-7	.
TGTGCCAGCAGCATTACTAGCGGGAGGCAGTTCTTC	CASSITSGRQFF	.	TRBV7-6	TRBJ2-1	TRBD2
TGTGCCAGCAGCGCTACCGGACTAACCTACAATGAGCAGTTCTTC	CASSATGLTYNEQFF	.	TRBV9	TRBJ2-1	.
TGCGCCAGCAGCTTGCAGGGGGTGGCAGATACGCAGTATTTT	CASSLQGVADTQYF	once	TRBV5-1	TRBJ2-3	TRBD1
TGTGCCAGCAGTCCCGGAGGGCCGGAAGAGACCCAGTACTTC	CASSPGGPEETQYF	.	TRBV6-1	TRBJ2-5	.
TGCGCCAGCAGCTTAGGTCTAGTGGATACGCAGTATTTT	CASSLGLVDTQYF	.	TRBV5-1	TRBJ2-3	.
TGTGCCAGCAGCCTAACTTCGACAGGGAGGGATACGCAGTATTTT	CASSLTSTGRDTQYF	.	TRBV9	TRBJ2-3	.
TGTGCCAGCAGTCAATCTAGCGGGAATGAGCAGTTCTTC	CASSQSSGNEQFF	few	TRBV11-2	TRBJ2-1	TRBD2
TGTGCCAGCAGTGGCAGACAGGGCTGGGGGACTGAAGCTTTCTTT	CASSGRQGWGTEAFF	.	TRBV28	TRBJ1-1	TRBD1
TGTGCCAGCAAGAGGTTGGACAATGAGCAGTTCTTC	CASKRLDNEQFF	once	TRBV2	TRBJ2-1	.
TGCGCCAGCGGCGGACAATCCGGGGAGCTGTTTTTT	CASGGQSGELFF	.	TRBV4-1	TRBJ2-2	.
TGTGCCAGCAGGCCTGGGGGCGCCTACAATGAGCAGTTCTTC	CASRPGGAYNEQFF	.	TRBV27	TRBJ2-1	.
TGCGCCAGCAGCCAGCTCAGGGGTTATGGCTACACCTTC	CASSQLRGYGYTF	.	TRBV4-1	TRBJ1-2	.
TGTGCCAGCAGTCGACAGGGGCCATCCTACGAGCAGTACTTC	CASSRQGPSYEQYF	.	TRBV6-1	TRBJ2-7	TRBD1
TGTGCCAGCAGTGAAGAGCCCCGAGAGACCCAGTACTTC	CASSEEPRETQYF	.	TRBV2	TRBJ2-5	.
TGTGCCAGCAGTTACCTAGACAGAGGAACCTATGGCTACACCTTC	CASSYLDRGTYGYTF	.	TRBV6-5	TRBJ1-2	.
TGTGCCAGCAGTCCCCGGACAGGGGGAAACACTGAAGCTTTCTTT	CASSPRTGGNTEAFF	.	TRBV6-1	TRBJ1-1	TRBD1
TGTGCCAGCAGATCCCTCGACAGGGCGGGTCAGTTCTTC	CASRSLDRAGQFF	.	TRBV28	TRBJ2-1	TRBD1
TGTGCCAGCAGTGAAGCGGGGGGTCCCTCCTACAATGAGCAGTTCTTC	CASSEAGGPSYNEQFF	.	TRBV6-1	TRBJ2-1	.
TGTGCCAGCAGCGCGGGGACAGGGGCCACCTACGAGCAGTACTTC	CASSAGTGATYEQYF	.	TRBV5-6	TRBJ2-7	TRBD1
TGTGCCAGTAGTAAGGGGGACGATCAGCCCCAGCATTTT	CASSKGDDQPQHF	.	TRBV19	TRBJ1-5	.
TGTGCCAGTAGTATCAGGGGGGAGACTGAAGCTTTCTTT	CASSIRGETEAFF	.	TRBV19	TRBJ1-1	TRBD1
TGTGCCAGCAGGGGACAGGGGCGAGAGGGCTACACCTTC	CASRGQGREGYTF	.	TRBV27	TRBJ1-2	TRBD1
TGTGCCAGCAGTTCCATAGCGGGACTTCGCACAGATACGCAGTATTTT	CASSSIAGLRTDTQYF	few	TRBV28	TRBJ2-3	TRBD2
TGTGCCATCGCACAAAGTCGGGCCAACGTCCTGACTTTC	CAIAQSRANVLTF	once	TRBV5-5	TRBJ2-6	.
TGTGCCAGCAGCCTAGTAGTCGCCGGGGAGCTGTTTTTT	CASSLVVAGELFF	.	TRBV7-6	TRBJ2-2	.